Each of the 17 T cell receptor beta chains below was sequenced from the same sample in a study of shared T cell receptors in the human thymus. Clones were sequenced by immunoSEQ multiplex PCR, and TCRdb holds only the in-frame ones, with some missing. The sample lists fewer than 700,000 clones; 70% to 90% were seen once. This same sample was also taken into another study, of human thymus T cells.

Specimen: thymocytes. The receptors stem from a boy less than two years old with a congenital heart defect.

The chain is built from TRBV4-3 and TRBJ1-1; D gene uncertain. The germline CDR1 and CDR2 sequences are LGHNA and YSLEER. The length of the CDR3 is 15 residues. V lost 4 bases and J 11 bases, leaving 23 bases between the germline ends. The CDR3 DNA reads TGCGCCAGCAGCCTAACGGTGGCTGACGTGGGCCGGGCTTTCTTT. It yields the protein CASSLTVADVGRAFF.

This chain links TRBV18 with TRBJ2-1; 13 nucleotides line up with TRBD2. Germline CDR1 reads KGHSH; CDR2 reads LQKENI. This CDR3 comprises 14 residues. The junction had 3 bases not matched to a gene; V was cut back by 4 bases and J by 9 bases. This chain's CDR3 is CASSRTSGSCEQFF. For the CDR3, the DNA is TGTGCCAGCTCACGGACTAGCGGGAGTTGTGAGCAGTTCTTC.

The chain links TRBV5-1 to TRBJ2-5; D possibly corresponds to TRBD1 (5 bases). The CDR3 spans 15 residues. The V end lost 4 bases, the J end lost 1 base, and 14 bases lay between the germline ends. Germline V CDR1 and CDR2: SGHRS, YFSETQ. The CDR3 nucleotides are TGCGCCAGCAGCCATTCGGACATAGCCCAAGAGACCCAGTACTTC. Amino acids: CASSHSDIAQETQYF.

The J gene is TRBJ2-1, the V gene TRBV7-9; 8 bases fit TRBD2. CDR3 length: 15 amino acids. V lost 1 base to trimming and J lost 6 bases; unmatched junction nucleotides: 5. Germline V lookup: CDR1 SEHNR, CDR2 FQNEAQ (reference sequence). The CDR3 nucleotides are TGTGCCAGCAGCTTAGACCTAGCGGGCCGCAATGAGCAGTTCTTC. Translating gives CASSLDLAGRNEQFF. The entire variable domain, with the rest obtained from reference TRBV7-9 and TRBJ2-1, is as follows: DTGVSQNPRHKITKRGQNVTFRCDPISEHNRLYWYRQTLGQGPEFLTYFQNEAQLEKSRLLSDRFSAERPKGSFSTLEIQRTEQGDSAMYLCASSLDLAGRNEQFFGPGTRLTVL.

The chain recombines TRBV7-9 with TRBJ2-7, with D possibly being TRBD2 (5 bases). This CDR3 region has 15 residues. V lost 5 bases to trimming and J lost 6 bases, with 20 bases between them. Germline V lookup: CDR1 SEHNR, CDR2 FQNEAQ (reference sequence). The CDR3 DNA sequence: TGTGCCAGCAGCGCTAACGGGAAGCCTTTGGGCGAGCAGTACTTC. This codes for CASSANGKPLGEQYF.

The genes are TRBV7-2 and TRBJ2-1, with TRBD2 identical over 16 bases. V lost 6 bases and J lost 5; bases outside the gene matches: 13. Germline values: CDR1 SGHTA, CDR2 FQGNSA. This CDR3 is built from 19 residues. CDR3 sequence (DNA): TGTGCCAGCAGTTCAGGGGGGGGACTAGCGGGAGGGCCGGACAATGAGCAGTTCTTC. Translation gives CASSSGGGLAGGPDNEQFF.

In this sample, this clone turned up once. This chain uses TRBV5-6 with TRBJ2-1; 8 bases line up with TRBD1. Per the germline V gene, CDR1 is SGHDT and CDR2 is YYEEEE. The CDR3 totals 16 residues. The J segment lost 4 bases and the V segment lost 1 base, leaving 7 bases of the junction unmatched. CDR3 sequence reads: CASSLTRQGPYNEQFF. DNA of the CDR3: TGTGCCAGCAGCTTGACGCGACAGGGGCCTTACAATGAGCAGTTCTTC.

CDR3 in amino acids: CASSRGSGSREQYF. The CDR3 nucleotides read TGTGCCAGCAGTCGAGGTAGCGGGAGCCGCGAGCAGTACTTC. The genes are TRBV6-6 and TRBJ2-7; TRBD2 matches at 9 bases. Germline V gene lookup returns CDR1 MNHNY and CDR2 SVGAGI (reference sequence). The CDR3 consists of 14 residues. Germline trimming cut 5 bases from V and 6 bases from J; bases unmatched to any gene: 8.

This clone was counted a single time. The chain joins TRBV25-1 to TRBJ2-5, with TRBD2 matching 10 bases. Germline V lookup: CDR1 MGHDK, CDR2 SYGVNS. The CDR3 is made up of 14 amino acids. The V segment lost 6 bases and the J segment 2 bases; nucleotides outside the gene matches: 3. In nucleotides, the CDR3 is TGTGCCAGCAGGACTAGCGGGCAACAAGAGACCCAGTACTTC. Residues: CASRTSGQQETQYF. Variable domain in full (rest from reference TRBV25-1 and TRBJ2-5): EADIYQTPRYLVIGTGKKITLECSQTMGHDKMYWYQQDPGMELHLIHYSYGVNSTEKGDLSSESTVSRIRTEHFPLTLESARPSHTSQYLCASRTSGQQETQYFGPGTRLLVL.

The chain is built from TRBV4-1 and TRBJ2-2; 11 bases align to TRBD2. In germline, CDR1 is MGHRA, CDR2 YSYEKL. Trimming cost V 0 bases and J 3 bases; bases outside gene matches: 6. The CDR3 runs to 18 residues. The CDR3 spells CASSQDFIAGGDTGELFF. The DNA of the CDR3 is TGCGCCAGCAGCCAAGATTTTATAGCGGGAGGGGACACCGGGGAGCTGTTTTTT.

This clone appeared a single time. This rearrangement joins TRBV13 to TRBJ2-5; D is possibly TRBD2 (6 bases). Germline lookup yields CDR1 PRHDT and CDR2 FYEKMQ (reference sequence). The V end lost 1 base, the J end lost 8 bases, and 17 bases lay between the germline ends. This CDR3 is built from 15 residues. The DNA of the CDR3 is TGTGCCAGCAGCTTAGAATTAGCGGAGGGGAATACCCAGTACTTC. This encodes CASSLELAEGNTQYF. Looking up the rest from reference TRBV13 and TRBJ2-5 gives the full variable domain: AAGVIQSPRHLIKEKRETATLKCYPIPRHDTVYWYQQGPGQDPQFLISFYEKMQSDKGSIPDRFSAQQFSDYHSELNMSSLELGDSALYFCASSLELAEGNTQYFGPGTRLLVL.

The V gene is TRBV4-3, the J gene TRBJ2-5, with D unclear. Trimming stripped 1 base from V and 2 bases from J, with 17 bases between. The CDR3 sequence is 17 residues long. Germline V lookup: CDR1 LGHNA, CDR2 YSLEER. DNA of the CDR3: TGCGCCAGCAGCCAAGCGAGGCGGCGACGCACACAAGAGACCCAGTACTTC. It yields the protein CASSQARRRRTQETQYF.

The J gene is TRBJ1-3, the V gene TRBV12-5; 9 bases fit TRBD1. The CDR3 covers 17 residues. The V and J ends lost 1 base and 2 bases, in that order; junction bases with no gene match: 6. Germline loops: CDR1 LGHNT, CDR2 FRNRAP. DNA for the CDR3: TGTGCTAGTGGTTTGGACCCAGACAGGGGGACTGGAAACACCATATATTTT. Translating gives CASGLDPDRGTGNTIYF.

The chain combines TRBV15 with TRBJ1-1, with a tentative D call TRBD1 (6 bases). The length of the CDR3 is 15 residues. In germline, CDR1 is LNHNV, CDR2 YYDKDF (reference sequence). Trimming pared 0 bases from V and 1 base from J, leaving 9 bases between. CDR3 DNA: TGTGCCACCAGCAGAGATTGGGACAAGAACACTGAAGCTTTCTTT. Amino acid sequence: CATSRDWDKNTEAFF.

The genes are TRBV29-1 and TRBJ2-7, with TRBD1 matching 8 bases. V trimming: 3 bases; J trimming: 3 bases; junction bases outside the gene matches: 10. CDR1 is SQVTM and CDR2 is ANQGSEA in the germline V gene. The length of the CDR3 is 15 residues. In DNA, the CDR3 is TGCAGCGTTGAGGAGAAGGACAGGGCCAACTACGAGCAGTACTTC. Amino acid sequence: CSVEEKDRANYEQYF.

CDR3 sequence reads: CASTRAGGPDIQYF. DNA for the CDR3: TGTGCCAGCACCCGAGCGGGAGGGCCAGACATTCAGTACTTC. The rearrangement uses TRBV2 and TRBJ2-4; TRBD2 aligns across 10 bases. Germline V CDR1 and CDR2: SNHLY, FYNNEI. Unmatched junction bases numbered 8, after V lost 7 bases and J lost 8 bases. This CDR3 region has 14 residues.

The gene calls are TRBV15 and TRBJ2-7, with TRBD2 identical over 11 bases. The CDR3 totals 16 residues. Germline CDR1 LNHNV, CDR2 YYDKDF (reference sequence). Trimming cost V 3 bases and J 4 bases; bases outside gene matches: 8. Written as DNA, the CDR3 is TGTGCCACCAGCAGTGCCGGGACTAGCGGTCTTTACGAGCAGTACTTC. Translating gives CATSSAGTSGLYEQYF.